This entry concerns a single TCR beta chain. These data belong to a study of blood T cell repertoires in COVID-19. The CDR3 has 15 amino acids. The germline V gene encodes CDR1 LNHDA and CDR2 SQIVND (reference sequence). J was trimmed by 2 bases and V by 7 bases; bases with no gene match: 7. Clones were read by immunoSEQ multiplex PCR, and TCRdb kept only the in-frame ones, dropping some. The sample has about 320,000 clones; approximately 88% are singletons. V gene TRBV19 combines with J gene TRBJ2-2; 7 bases agree with TRBD1. Specimen: peripheral blood. This sequence was found in a man aged 18 to 29 who had recovered from COVID-19. The DNA for the CDR3 is TGTGCCAGTACCACCGGACAGGCAAACACCGGGGAGCTGTTTTTT. It codes for CASTTGQANTGELFF.